There are many counts of the clone carrying this TCR beta chain. This sample was included in a study of T-cell reconstitution after alpha-beta-depleted transplantation in children. The TCRbeta library incorporated unique molecular identifiers. MiXCR, run by TCRdb on the PCR reads, gives a single entry per CDR3 protein. The sample consists of approximately 240,000 distinct CDR3 sequences, around 8.9% of them appearing once. This CDR3 has 14 residues. Trimming left V 1 base short and J 0 bases short, with 5 bases between. Germline CDR1 and CDR2: MGHRA and YSYEKL. The sample consisted of PBMCs from the stem cell graft donor, taken from the stem cell graft. The V gene is TRBV4-1, the J gene TRBJ2-3, with D unresolved. The sequence came from a human donor who donated a stem cell graft to a child with SCID. The DNA of the CDR3 is TGCGCCAGCAGCCAAGTGGGGAGCACAGATACGCAGTATTTT. It encodes CASSQVGSTDTQYF.